Reported below is one TCR beta chain. Its antigen is unidentified. Additional DNA sequences in this sample encode the identical CDR3. Trimming took off 4 bases at V and 4 bases at J, with 11 bases between the two ends. Germline V lookup: CDR1 SNHLY, CDR2 FYNNEI. The CDR3 has 14 residues. The data originate from a study of T cell responses to AZD1222 COVID-19 vaccine. Study results and caveats: White British donors predominated, females outnumbered males, and clonal diversity was possibly underestimated. Recipients of AZD1222 seropositive at baseline numbered only 5 or 6. With dominance at 160-218 and 743-854, vaccine-associated CD4 TCRs spanned spike. Elevations in Spike-specific TCR breadth and depth followed administration of two AZD1222 doses.

Profiled with immunoSEQ multiplex PCR; TCRdb holds only in-frame clones, not every one. The sample contains approximately 140,000 clones, about 92% of which appear only once. This TCR was recovered from an adult in good health. V gene TRBV2 combines with J gene TRBJ1-3, with D hard to call. This sample comprised peripheral blood, obtained on day 0 of AZD1222 vaccination. CDR3 in amino acids: CASSVGSLGNTIYF. For the CDR3, the DNA is TGTGCCAGCAGTGTGGGTTCGCTCGGAAACACCATATATTTT.